This entry concerns a single T cell receptor beta chain. A much bigger clone sits one base away, suggesting this may be a read error. This specimen comes from a study of molecular identifiers for immune sequencing clone quantification. Using its own MiXCR run on the PCR reads, TCRdb lists one record per CDR3 protein. The data show roughly 300,000 distinct CDR3 sequences, 24% seen once. V shed 4 bases and J shed 3 bases, with 10 bases lying between them. This CDR3 is 14 amino acids long. Germline loops: CDR1 SEHNR, CDR2 FQNEAQ (reference sequence). The receptor comes from a human donor in good health. Some libraries in this study had Jurkat cell RNA spiked in. This chain uses TRBV7-9 with TRBJ2-4, with D perhaps TRBD2 (6 bases). Sequenced: naive CD8+ T cells from blood, with Jurkat cell RNA spiked in. As to subset: FACS-sorted CD8+CD4-CCR7+CD45RA+ naive T cells. The CDR3 sequence is CASSSGEVKNIQYF. As DNA, the CDR3 is TGTGCCAGCAGCTCGGGGGAGGTCAAAAACATTCAGTACTTC.